Below, 9 T cell receptor beta chains from the same sample are listed, as sequenced in a study of prognosis after radiotherapy for stage I lung cancer. Two-round multiplex PCR amplified TCR beta CDR3 from genomic DNA. Every TRBV and TRBJ gene had its own specific primer in first-round PCR. Via MiXCR, TCRdb re-called the multiplex PCR reads, giving one row per CDR3 protein. Of about 12,000 distinct CDR3 sequences in the sample, about 59% were seen once. Sequenced material: PBMCs, taken before or after stereotactic body radiation therapy (not recorded which). Receptors originate from a donor over 45 with non-small cell lung cancer.

In its sample, this clonotype was seen many times. The CDR3 protein is CASSHYSGLNTEAFF. CDR3 nucleotide sequence: TGTGCCAGCAGCCATTATTCAGGTCTTAACACTGAAGCTTTCTTT. The rearrangement links TRBV3-1 to TRBJ1-1; no reliable D call. The CDR3 spans 15 residues. Looked up from germline, CDR1 is LGHDT and CDR2 is YNNKEL (reference sequence). Trimming shortened V by 3 bases and J by 2 bases, and 13 bases separated the two germline ends.

This clonotype was recorded at least ten times. The CDR3 spells CASSQVTEQETQYF. In nucleotides, the CDR3 is TGTGCCAGCAGCCAAGTAACGGAGCAAGAGACCCAGTACTTC. The chain uses TRBV3-1 and TRBJ2-5; the D is unclear. This CDR3 is built from 14 residues. Germline V CDR1 and CDR2: LGHDT, YNNKEL (reference sequence). Trimming took 1 base from V and 2 from J, leaving 8 bases between them.

This clonotype qualifies as medium-sized. CDR3 sequence reads: CASTRTSGGYEQYF. The CDR3 DNA reads TGTGCCAGCACCCGGACTAGCGGGGGCTACGAGCAGTACTTC. J is TRBJ2-7 and V is TRBV28; 13 bases align to TRBD2. The CDR3 sequence is 14 residues long. V lost 7 bases and J lost 3; bases outside the gene matches: 3. CDR1 and CDR2 from the germline V gene are MDHEN and SYDVKM.

In its sample, this clonotype was seen many times. The chain combines TRBV5-1 with TRBJ2-6, with D uncertain. The CDR3 has 15 residues. Germline V lookup: CDR1 SGHRS, CDR2 YFSETQ. Trimming took off 0 bases at V and 0 bases at J, with 4 bases between the two ends. The CDR3 reads CASSLVLSGANVLTF. The CDR3 DNA reads TGCGCCAGCAGCTTGGTCCTCTCTGGGGCCAACGTCCTGACTTTC.

Relative to its sample, this clonotype is medium-sized. This rearrangement joins TRBV20-1 to TRBJ2-3; TRBD1 is a possible D gene (7 bases). This CDR3 contains 14 residues. Trimming took 3 bases from V and 2 from J, leaving 12 bases between them. CDR1 is DFQATT and CDR2 is SNEGSKA in the germline V gene (reference sequence). CDR3 loop: CSASRGAYTDTQYF. CDR3 coding DNA: TGCAGTGCTAGCAGGGGGGCCTACACAGATACGCAGTATTTT.

This sequence joins TRBV6-2 or TRBV6-3 and TRBJ2-7; D perhaps matches TRBD1 (6 bases). The CDR3 runs to 14 residues. The germline V gene encodes CDR1 MNHEY and CDR2 SVGEGT. V lost 7 bases, J lost 3 bases, and 16 bases lay in between. CDR3 in amino acids: CASTWGQPGYEQYF. In DNA, the CDR3 is TGTGCCAGCACCTGGGGACAACCCGGCTACGAGCAGTACTTC.

As regards this clonotype: It is likely a read error: a sequence one base away is far more abundant. This chain uses TRBV6-4 with TRBJ1-1; 7 bases fit TRBD1. V shed 5 bases and J 7 bases; nucleotides not matched to a gene: 7. Germline-derived CDR1 and CDR2 are MRHNA and SNTAGT. The CDR3 spans 13 residues. The CDR3 nucleotides are TGTGCCAGCAGTTGGGGACAGTGCAATGAAGCTTTCTTT. It specifies CASSWGQCNEAFF.

By sample fraction, this clonotype is medium-sized. This rearrangement joins TRBV7-8 to TRBJ2-2; 7 nucleotides line up with TRBD2. The CDR3 runs 19 residues. Germline V lookup: CDR1 SGHVS, CDR2 FQNEAQ. The ends lost 5 bases at V and 2 bases at J; junction bases unmatched: 17. The CDR3 loop reads CASSPRVAGFLSNTGELFF. The CDR3 DNA follows: TGTGCCAGCAGCCCGCGGGTAGCGGGTTTCCTTTCTAACACCGGGGAGCTGTTTTTT.

Regarding this clonotype: A junction end diverges from the germline sequence, so it may reflect a read error. V and J are TRBV19 and TRBJ1-5; D is possibly TRBD1 (5 bases). The CDR3 has 14 residues. Per the germline V gene, CDR1 is LNHDA and CDR2 is SQIVND (reference sequence). CDR3 DNA sequence: TGTGCCAGTAAATCGACGCGGGGCAATCAGCCCCATCATTTT. Translating it yields CASKSTRGNQPHHF.